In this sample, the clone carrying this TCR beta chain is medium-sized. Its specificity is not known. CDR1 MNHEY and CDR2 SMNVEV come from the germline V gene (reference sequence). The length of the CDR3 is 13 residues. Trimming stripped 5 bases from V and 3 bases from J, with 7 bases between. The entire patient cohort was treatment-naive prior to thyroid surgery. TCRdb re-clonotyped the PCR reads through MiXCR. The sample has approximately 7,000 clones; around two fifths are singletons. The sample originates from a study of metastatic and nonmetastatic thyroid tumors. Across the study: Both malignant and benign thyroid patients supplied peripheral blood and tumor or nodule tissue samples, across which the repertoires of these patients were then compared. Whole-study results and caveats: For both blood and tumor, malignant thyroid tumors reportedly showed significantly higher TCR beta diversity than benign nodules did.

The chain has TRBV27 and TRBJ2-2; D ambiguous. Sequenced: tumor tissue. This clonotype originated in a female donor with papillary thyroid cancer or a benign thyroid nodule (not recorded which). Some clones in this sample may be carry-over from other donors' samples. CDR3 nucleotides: TGTGCCAGCAGTCCCACTTACACCGGGGAGCTGTTTTTT. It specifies CASSPTYTGELFF.